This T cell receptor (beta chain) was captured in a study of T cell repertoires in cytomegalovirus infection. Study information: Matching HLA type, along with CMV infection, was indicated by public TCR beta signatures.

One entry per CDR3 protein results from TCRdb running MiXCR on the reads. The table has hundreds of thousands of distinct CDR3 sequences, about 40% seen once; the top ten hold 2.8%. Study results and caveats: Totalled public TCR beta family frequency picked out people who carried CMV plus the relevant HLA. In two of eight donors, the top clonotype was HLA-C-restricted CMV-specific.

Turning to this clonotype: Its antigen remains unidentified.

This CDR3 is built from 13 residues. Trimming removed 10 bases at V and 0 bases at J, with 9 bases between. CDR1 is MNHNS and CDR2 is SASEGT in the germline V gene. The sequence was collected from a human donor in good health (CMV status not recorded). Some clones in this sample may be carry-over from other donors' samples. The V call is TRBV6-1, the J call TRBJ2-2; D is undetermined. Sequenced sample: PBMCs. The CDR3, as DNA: TGTGCCACCACTCCGCCGAACACCGGGGAGCTGTTTTTT. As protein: CATTPPNTGELFF.